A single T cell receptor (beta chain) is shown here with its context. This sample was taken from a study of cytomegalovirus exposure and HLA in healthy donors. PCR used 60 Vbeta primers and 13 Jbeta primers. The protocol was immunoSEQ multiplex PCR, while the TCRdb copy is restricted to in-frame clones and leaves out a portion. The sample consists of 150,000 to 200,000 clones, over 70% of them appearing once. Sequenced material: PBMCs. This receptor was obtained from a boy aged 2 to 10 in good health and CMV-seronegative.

The CDR3 coding sequence is TGTGCCACCAGGAGGCTAGCGGGGAATGAGCAGTTCTTC. Translated: CATRRLAGNEQFF. J is TRBJ2-1 and V is TRBV15, with 9 positions matching TRBD2. V shed 6 bases, J shed 7 bases, and the junction held 4 bases outside the gene matches. The CDR3 sequence is 13 residues long. CDR1 is LNHNV and CDR2 is YYDKDF in the germline V gene (reference sequence).